These T cell receptor beta chains were read from a single sample in a study of blood T cell repertoires in COVID-19. Clones were sequenced by immunoSEQ multiplex PCR, and TCRdb holds only the in-frame ones, with some missing. The data contain fewer than 400,000 clones, roughly 87% of them seen just once; the ten biggest clones take up about 9.8%. The sequenced sample was PBMCs or T cells enriched from blood (not recorded which). Receptors originate from a woman aged 18 to 35 who had recovered from COVID-19. CDR3s include the opening cysteine and the closing phenylalanine or tryptophan. The D gene is left open where the match is weak. Only some rows state a clone size, as once, few, many or a class for expanded clones.

v_call	j_call	d_call	clone_size	cdr3_aa	cdr3_nt
TRBV5-1	TRBJ1-3	.	.	CASRETALSGNTIYF	TGCGCCAGCAGGGAGACAGCCCTCTCTGGAAACACCATATATTTT
TRBV27	TRBJ2-7	TRBD2	.	CASGLAGVQGQYF	TGTGCCAGCGGACTAGCGGGAGTCCAGGGGCAGTACTTC
TRBV28	TRBJ1-5	.	.	CASSLVGQGGQPQHF	TGTGCCAGCAGTTTGGTCGGGCAGGGTGGCCAGCCCCAGCATTTT
TRBV6-2/TRBV6-3	TRBJ1-1	TRBD1	.	CASSLTGGRRLNTEAFF	TGTGCCAGCAGCCTAACAGGGGGCAGAAGATTGAACACTGAAGCTTTCTTT
TRBV10-3	TRBJ1-2	TRBD1	once	CAISDSAGQGGYTF	TGTGCCATCAGTGACTCCGCTGGACAGGGTGGCTACACCTTC
TRBV28	TRBJ2-7	.	.	CASSLISRSARMF	TGTGCCAGCAGTTTAATCTCCCGGAGCGCTCGTATGTTC
TRBV7-9	TRBJ2-7	.	.	CASSFGPGDSYEQYF	TGTGCCAGCAGCTTTGGCCCAGGTGACTCCTACGAGCAGTACTTC
TRBV7-8	TRBJ2-2	.	once	CASRPPGGAGTGELFF	TGTGCCAGCAGACCCCCTGGCGGGGCCGGAACCGGGGAGCTGTTTTTT
TRBV2	TRBJ2-4	TRBD1	.	CASSEYSDRVNIQYF	TGTGCCAGCAGTGAGTACTCAGACAGGGTCAACATTCAGTACTTC
TRBV19	TRBJ2-2	TRBD2	.	CASSRGTSVIGELFF	TGTGCCAGTAGTAGAGGGACTAGCGTTATCGGGGAGCTGTTTTTT
TRBV5-6	TRBJ2-3	.	.	CASRGPSKWDTQYF	TGTGCCAGCAGAGGTCCTAGCAAGTGGGATACGCAGTATTTT